This entry concerns a single TCR beta chain. Specified time point: week 3, after first cycle of checkpoint inhibitor. The source of the sample is a study of blood T cell dynamics during melanoma immunotherapy. Sequencing was performed with immunoSEQ multiplex PCR; in TCRdb, only in-frame clones are kept and a portion is missing. Of 8,000 or so clones in the sample, about 85% were seen once. This specimen consisted of blood, obtained from a patient treated with checkpoint blockade. The clonotype was recovered from a human donor with melanoma.

CDR3 in amino acids: CASSSRGQGARASYEQYF. In DNA form, the CDR3 reads TGTGCCAGCAGCTCGCGGGGACAGGGGGCGAGAGCCTCCTACGAGCAGTACTTC. J is TRBJ2-7 and V is TRBV5-6; 12 bases line up with TRBD1. This CDR3 comprises 18 residues. The germline V gene encodes CDR1 SGHDT and CDR2 YYEEEE. V dropped 3 bases and J dropped 0; count of bases not matched to a gene: 10.